These 5 T cell receptor beta chains came from one sample sequenced in a study of T cells in Graves' hyperthyroidism and ophthalmopathy. TCR beta CDR3 regions were amplified from RNA transcripts. The TCR CDR3 first-round RT-PCR relied on the HTBI primer set. TCRdb used MiXCR to reprocess the multiplex PCR reads, holding one entry per CDR3 protein. The sample has around 400,000 distinct CDR3 sequences; roughly 25% are singletons. The sample comprised blood. The receptors here all came from a man between 50 and 59 years old with Graves' hyperthyroidism.

This clonotype was seen many times. The gene calls are TRBV7-2 and TRBJ2-1; 11 bases align to TRBD2. The CDR3 consists of 14 residues. V dropped 1 base and J dropped 8; count of bases not matched to a gene: 1. From germline, CDR1 is SGHTA and CDR2 FQGNSA. CDR3 sequence reads: CASSLELAGDEQFF. The CDR3, as DNA: TGTGCCAGCAGCTTAGAACTAGCGGGAGATGAGCAGTTCTTC.

There are many counts of this clonotype. This chain connects TRBV18 to TRBJ2-1; D is unresolved. Germline CDR1 is KGHSH and CDR2 is LQKENI. V was trimmed by 4 bases and J by 6 bases, leaving 7 bases between them. The CDR3 is 12 amino acids. CDR3 in DNA: TGTGCCAGCTCACTGACAACCAATGAGCAGTTCTTC. Translated: CASSLTTNEQFF.

This clonotype has ten or more counts. The rearrangement uses TRBV7-6 and TRBJ2-7; TRBD2 aligns across 9 bases. Trimming at V came to 5 bases and at J to 1 base, leaving 3 bases not matched to a gene. CDR1 is SGHVS, CDR2 FNYEAQ, per germline. The CDR3 extends over 14 amino acids. CDR3 region: CASSQGLASYEQYF. The CDR3 DNA reads TGTGCCAGCAGCCAGGGACTAGCATCCTACGAGCAGTACTTC.

This clonotype was picked up many times. The chain combines TRBV24-1 with TRBJ2-5; 7 bases match TRBD1. CDR1 is KGHDR and CDR2 is SFDVKD in the germline V gene. Trimming at V came to 5 bases and at J to 4 bases, leaving 6 bases not matched to a gene. The CDR3 is 14 amino acids. The CDR3 region is CATSGTGIGETQYF. The CDR3 DNA follows: TGTGCCACCAGTGGGACAGGTATCGGAGAGACCCAGTACTTC.

V is TRBV6-2 or TRBV6-3 and J is TRBJ1-1, with TRBD1 matching 7 bases. Per germline, CDR1 MNHEY and CDR2 SVGEGT. V lost 2 bases and J lost 0; bases outside the gene matches: 9. This CDR3 has 17 amino acids. As DNA, the CDR3 is TGTGCCAGCAGTTACGCCGGGACAGTTTACATGAACACTGAAGCTTTCTTT. It is translated as CASSYAGTVYMNTEAFF.